This T cell receptor (beta chain) was found in a study of T cells after yellow fever vaccination. Overall study results and limits: Abundant clonotypes from the bulk population could contaminate FACS-sorted repertoires. Clones from primary vaccination mostly reappeared after the booster (approximately 96% CD4, over 85% CD8).

Synthesis of TCR cDNA relied on 5'RACE template switching, which attached a universal primer site and UMIs. One entry per CDR3 protein, called by TCRdb with MiXCR from the 5' RACE reads. The sample has about 500,000 distinct CDR3 sequences; around 16% are singletons. This clonotype was observed at least ten times. Its target is not known. V lost 6 bases to trimming and J lost 8 bases, with 16 bases between them. CDR3 size: 13 residues. Germline CDR1 reads MNHNY; CDR2 reads SVGAGI (reference sequence). Sequenced here: PBMCs, sampled about 5 days after the first yellow fever vaccination. The sequence came from a man aged 18-30 years who received the YFV17D yellow fever vaccine. This chain uses TRBV6-6 with TRBJ1-2, with D tentatively TRBD1 (5 bases). For the CDR3, the DNA is TGTGCCAGCAGCGCGGGACTTAACGAGGGCTACACCTTC. Translation gives CASSAGLNEGYTF.